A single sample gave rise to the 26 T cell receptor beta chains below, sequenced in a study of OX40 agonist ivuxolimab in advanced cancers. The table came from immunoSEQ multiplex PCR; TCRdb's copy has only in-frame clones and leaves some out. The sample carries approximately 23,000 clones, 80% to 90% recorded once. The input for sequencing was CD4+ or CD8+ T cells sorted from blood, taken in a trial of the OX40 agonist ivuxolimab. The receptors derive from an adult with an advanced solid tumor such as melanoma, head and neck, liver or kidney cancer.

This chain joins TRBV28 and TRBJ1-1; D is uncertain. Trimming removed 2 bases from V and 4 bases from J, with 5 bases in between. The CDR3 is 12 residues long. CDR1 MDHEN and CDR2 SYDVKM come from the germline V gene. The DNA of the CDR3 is TGTGCCAGCAGTTTAAGGTTCACTGAAGCTTTCTTT. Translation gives CASSLRFTEAFF.

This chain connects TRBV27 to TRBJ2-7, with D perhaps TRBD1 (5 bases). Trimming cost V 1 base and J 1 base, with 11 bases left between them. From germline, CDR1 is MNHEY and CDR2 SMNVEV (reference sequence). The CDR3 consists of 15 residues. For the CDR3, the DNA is TGTGCCAGCAGTTTATTTGGGGCAACTTCCTACGAGCAGTACTTC. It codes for CASSLFGATSYEQYF.

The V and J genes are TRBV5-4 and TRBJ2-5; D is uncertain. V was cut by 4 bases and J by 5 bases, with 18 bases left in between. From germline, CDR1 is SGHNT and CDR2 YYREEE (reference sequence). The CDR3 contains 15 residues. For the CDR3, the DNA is TGTGCCAGCAGCCCTAGGCTCGGGCTCAGGGAGACCCAGTACTTC. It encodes CASSPRLGLRETQYF.

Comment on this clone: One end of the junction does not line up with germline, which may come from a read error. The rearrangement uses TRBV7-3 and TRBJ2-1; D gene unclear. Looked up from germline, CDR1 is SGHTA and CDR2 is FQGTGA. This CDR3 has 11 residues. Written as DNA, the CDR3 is TGTGCCAGCAGTTTAAATGGTGAGCAGTTCTTC. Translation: CASSLNGEQFF.

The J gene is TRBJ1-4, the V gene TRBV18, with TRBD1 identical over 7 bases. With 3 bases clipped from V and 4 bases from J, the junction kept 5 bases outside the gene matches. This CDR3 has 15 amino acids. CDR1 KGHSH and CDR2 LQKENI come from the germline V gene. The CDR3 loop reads CASSPLGTDNEKLFF. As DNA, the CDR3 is TGTGCCAGCTCACCTTTAGGGACAGATAATGAAAAACTGTTTTTT.

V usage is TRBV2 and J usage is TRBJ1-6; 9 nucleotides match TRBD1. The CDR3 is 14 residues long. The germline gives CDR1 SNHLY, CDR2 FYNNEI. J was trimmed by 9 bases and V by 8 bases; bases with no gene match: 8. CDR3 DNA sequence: TGTGCCAGCGACCGGACAGGGGCGATTTCACCCCTCCACTTT. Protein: CASDRTGAISPLHF.

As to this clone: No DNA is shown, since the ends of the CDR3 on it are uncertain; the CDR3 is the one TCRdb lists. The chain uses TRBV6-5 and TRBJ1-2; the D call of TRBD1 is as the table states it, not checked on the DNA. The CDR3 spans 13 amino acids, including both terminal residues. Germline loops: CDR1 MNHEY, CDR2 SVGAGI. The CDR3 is CASSTSTGREYTF.

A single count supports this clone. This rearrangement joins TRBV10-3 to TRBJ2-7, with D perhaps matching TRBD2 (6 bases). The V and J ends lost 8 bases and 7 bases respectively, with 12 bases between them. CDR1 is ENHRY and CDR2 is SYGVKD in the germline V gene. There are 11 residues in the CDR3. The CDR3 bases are TGTGCCATCGATAGGGGAGGAGAGCAGTACTTC. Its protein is CAIDRGGEQYF.

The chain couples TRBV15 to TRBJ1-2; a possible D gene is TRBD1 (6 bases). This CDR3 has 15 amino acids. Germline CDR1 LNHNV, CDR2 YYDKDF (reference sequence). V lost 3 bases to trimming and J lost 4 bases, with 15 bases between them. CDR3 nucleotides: TGTGCCACCAGCAGGGGATCGACAGGCTCCTATGGCTACACCTTC. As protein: CATSRGSTGSYGYTF.

For the CDR3, the DNA is TGTGCCAGCAGCTTAGCACTAGCGGGAGTCAACGGGGAGCTGTTTTTT. Its protein product is CASSLALAGVNGELFF. The genes are TRBV7-2 and TRBJ2-2, with TRBD2 identical over 11 bases. The junction had 4 bases not matched to a gene; V was cut back by 0 bases and J by 7 bases. Per the germline V gene, CDR1 is SGHTA and CDR2 is FQGNSA. The CDR3 loop spans 16 amino acids.

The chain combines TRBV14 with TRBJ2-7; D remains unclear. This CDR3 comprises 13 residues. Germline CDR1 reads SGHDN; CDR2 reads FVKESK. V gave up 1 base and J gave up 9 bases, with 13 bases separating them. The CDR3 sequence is CASSQGPLEWQYF. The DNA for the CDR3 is TGTGCCAGCAGCCAAGGCCCACTCGAGTGGCAGTACTTC.

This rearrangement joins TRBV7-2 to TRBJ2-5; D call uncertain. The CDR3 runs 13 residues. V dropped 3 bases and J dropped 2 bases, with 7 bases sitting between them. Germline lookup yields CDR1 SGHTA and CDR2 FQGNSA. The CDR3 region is CASSFEQQETQYF. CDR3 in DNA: TGTGCCAGCAGCTTCGAACAGCAAGAGACCCAGTACTTC.

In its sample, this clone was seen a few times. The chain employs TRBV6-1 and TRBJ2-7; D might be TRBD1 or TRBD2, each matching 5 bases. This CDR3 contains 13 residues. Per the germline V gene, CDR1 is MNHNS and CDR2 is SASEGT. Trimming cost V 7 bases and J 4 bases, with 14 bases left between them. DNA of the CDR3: TGTGCCAGCAAGGGACCAGGGATATACGAGCAGTACTTC. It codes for CASKGPGIYEQYF.

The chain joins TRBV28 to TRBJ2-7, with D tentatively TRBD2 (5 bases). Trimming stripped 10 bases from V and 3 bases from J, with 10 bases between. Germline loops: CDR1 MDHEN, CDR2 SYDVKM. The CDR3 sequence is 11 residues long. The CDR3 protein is CATTGNYEQYF. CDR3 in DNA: TGTGCCACCACCGGGAACTACGAGCAGTACTTC.

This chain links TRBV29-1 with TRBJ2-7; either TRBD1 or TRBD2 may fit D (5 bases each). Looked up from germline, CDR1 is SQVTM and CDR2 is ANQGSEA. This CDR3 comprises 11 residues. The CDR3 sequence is CTGQFNGEQYF. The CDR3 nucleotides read TGCACGGGGCAGTTCAATGGCGAGCAGTACTTC.

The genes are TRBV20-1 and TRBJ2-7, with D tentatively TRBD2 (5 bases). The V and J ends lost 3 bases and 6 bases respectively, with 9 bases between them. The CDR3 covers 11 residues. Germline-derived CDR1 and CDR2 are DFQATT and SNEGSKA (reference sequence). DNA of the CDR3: TGCAGTGCTAGTACCCGGGGCGAGCAGTACTTC. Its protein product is CSASTRGEQYF.

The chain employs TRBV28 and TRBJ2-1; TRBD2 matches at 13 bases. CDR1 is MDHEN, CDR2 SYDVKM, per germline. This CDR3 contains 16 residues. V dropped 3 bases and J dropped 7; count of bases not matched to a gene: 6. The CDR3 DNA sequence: TGTGCCAGCAGTTTGCCGGGACTAGCGGGGTATAATGAGCAGTTCTTC. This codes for CASSLPGLAGYNEQFF.

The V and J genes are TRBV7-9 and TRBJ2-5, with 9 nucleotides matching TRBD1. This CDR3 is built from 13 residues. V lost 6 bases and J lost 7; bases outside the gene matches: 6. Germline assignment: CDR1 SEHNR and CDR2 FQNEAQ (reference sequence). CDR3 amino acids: CASRDTGGSTQYF. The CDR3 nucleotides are TGTGCCAGCAGGGATACAGGGGGCTCGACCCAGTACTTC.

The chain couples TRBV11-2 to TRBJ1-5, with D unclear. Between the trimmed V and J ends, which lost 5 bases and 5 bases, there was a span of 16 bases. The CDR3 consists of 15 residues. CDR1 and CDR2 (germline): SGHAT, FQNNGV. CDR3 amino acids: CASSDPSGGYQPQHF. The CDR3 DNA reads TGTGCCAGCAGCGACCCGTCGGGTGGCTATCAGCCCCAGCATTTT.

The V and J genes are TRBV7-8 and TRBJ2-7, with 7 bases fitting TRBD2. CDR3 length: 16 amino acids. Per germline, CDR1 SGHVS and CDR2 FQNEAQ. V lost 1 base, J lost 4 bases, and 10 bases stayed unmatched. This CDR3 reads CASSLGMVASGYEQYF. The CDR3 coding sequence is TGTGCCAGCAGCTTAGGGATGGTGGCTAGCGGATACGAGCAGTACTTC.

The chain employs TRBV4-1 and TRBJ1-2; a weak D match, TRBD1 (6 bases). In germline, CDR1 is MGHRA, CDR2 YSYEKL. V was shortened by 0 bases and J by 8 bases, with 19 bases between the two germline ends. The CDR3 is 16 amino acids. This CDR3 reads CASSQEGTGTYQGYTF. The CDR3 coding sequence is TGCGCCAGCAGCCAAGAGGGAACAGGGACCTACCAAGGCTACACCTTC.

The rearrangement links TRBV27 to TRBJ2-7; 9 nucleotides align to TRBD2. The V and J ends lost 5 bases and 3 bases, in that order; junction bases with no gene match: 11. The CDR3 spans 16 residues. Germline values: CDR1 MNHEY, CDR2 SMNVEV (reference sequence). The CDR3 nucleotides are TGTGCCAGCAGTCCTACGATAGCGGGAGCATTCTACGAGCAGTACTTC. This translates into CASSPTIAGAFYEQYF.

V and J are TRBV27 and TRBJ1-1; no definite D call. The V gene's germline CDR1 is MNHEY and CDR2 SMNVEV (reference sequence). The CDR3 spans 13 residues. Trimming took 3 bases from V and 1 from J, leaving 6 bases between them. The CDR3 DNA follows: TGTGCCAGCAGTTTCCGGACGAACACTGAAGCTTTCTTT. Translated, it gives CASSFRTNTEAFF.

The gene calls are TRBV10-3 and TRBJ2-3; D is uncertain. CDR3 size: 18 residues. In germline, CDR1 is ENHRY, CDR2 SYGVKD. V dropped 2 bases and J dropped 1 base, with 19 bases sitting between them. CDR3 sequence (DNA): TGTGCCATCAGTGAGCCGGAAGGACCCGCGTTGGGCACAGATACGCAGTATTTT. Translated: CAISEPEGPALGTDTQYF.

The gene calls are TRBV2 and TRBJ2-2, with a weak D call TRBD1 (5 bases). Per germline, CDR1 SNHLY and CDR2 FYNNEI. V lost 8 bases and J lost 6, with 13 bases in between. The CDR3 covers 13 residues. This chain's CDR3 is CASRQGVSGELFF. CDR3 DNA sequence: TGTGCCAGCCGTCAGGGTGTATCCGGGGAGCTGTTTTTT.

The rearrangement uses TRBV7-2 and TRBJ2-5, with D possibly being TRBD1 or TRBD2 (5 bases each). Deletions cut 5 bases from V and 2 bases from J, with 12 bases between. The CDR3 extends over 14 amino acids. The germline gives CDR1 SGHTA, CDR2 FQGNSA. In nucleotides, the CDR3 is TGTGCCAGCAGCGCAATGGGACGGCAAGAGACCCAGTACTTC. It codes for CASSAMGRQETQYF.